The 18 T cell receptor beta chains listed next were all sequenced from one sample in a study of shared clonotypes between healthy human individuals. Selected positively for CCR7 and CD45RO-negative, naive CD8 cells excluded terminally differentiated effector memory CD45RA+ cells. The protocol was immunoSEQ multiplex PCR, while the TCRdb copy is restricted to in-frame clones and leaves out a portion. This sample yields roughly 2,000,000 clones, of which about 95% are seen a single time; under 1.5% belongs to the top ten. The sequenced sample consisted of naive CD8+ T cells sorted from blood. The receptors here all came from a man younger than 35 in good health.

V gene TRBV27 combines with J gene TRBJ2-5, with TRBD2 matching over 8 bases. Unmatched junction bases numbered 13, after V lost 5 bases and J lost 5 bases. Germline lookup yields CDR1 MNHEY and CDR2 SMNVEV (reference sequence). This CDR3 has 16 amino acids. The CDR3 sequence: CASSPGTRGLRETQYF. In DNA, the CDR3 is TGTGCCAGCAGTCCCGGGACTAGGGGCCTCCGGGAGACCCAGTACTTC.

The genes are TRBV7-3 and TRBJ2-1, with 7 bases fitting TRBD1. The J segment lost 2 bases and the V segment lost 5 bases, leaving 12 bases of the junction unmatched. This CDR3 comprises 17 residues. Germline assignment: CDR1 SGHTA and CDR2 FQGTGA. CDR3 protein: CASSPYSTGNPYNEQFF. The CDR3 bases are TGTGCCAGCAGCCCCTACTCGACAGGGAACCCCTACAATGAGCAGTTCTTC.

The genes are TRBV11-3 and TRBJ2-5; perhaps D is TRBD1 or TRBD2 (5 bases each). The length of the CDR3 is 13 residues. The V gene's germline CDR1 is SGHNT and CDR2 YENEEA. V was shortened by 5 bases and J by 2 bases, with 9 bases between the two germline ends. CDR3 loop: CASSAGGQETQYF. CDR3 nucleotide sequence: TGTGCCAGCAGCGCTGGGGGTCAAGAGACCCAGTACTTC.

This chain links TRBV15 with TRBJ1-1; D is unresolved. The CDR3 is 14 residues long. Trimming removed 8 bases from V and 0 bases from J, with 13 bases in between. Looked up from germline, CDR1 is LNHNV and CDR2 is YYDKDF (reference sequence). As DNA, the CDR3 is TGTGCCACCGCAGGTGGACCCATGAACACTGAAGCTTTCTTT. Its protein product is CATAGGPMNTEAFF.

V and J are TRBV28 and TRBJ2-7; D might be TRBD1 or TRBD2, each matching 5 bases. The length of the CDR3 is 13 residues. Germline CDR1 MDHEN, CDR2 SYDVKM. The ends were cut back, 6 bases at V and 2 bases at J, with 11 bases in the middle. The CDR3 protein is CASRQRGTYEQYF. CDR3 coding DNA: TGTGCCAGCAGACAGAGGGGCACCTACGAGCAGTACTTC.

The genes are TRBV19 and TRBJ1-6; D is possibly TRBD1 (5 bases). This CDR3 contains 16 residues. In germline, CDR1 is LNHDA, CDR2 SQIVND (reference sequence). V lost 5 bases and J lost 9, with 20 bases in between. The CDR3 spells CASSAPGFGDSSPLHF. The CDR3 DNA reads as TGTGCCAGTAGTGCTCCAGGGTTTGGGGATAGTTCACCCCTCCACTTT.

J is TRBJ2-1 and V is TRBV6-1; TRBD2 is a possible D gene (6 bases). V lost 8 bases, J lost 8 bases, and 19 bases lay in between. CDR1 and CDR2 (germline): MNHNS, SASEGT. CDR3 length: 14 amino acids. CDR3 bases: TGTGCCAGCCTAGGAGGGAGAGGTCTGTATGAGCAGTTCTTC. Amino acid sequence: CASLGGRGLYEQFF.

The chain employs TRBV9 and TRBJ1-1, with 8 bases fitting TRBD1. Germline CDR1 reads SGDLS; CDR2 reads YYNGEE. This CDR3 spans 14 amino acids. Unmatched junction bases numbered 4, after V lost 5 bases and J lost 1 base. CDR3 amino acids: CASSTTGGNTEAFF. The CDR3 region has the DNA TGTGCCAGCAGTACCACAGGGGGGAACACTGAAGCTTTCTTT.

The chain has TRBV29-1 and TRBJ2-1; D remains unclear. Per germline, CDR1 SQVTM and CDR2 ANQGSEA. This CDR3 spans 13 amino acids. V was cut by 5 bases and J by 4 bases, with 12 bases left in between. DNA of the CDR3: TGCAGCGTTCCCGGTGCCCCTTACAATGAGCAGTTCTTC. Translation gives CSVPGAPYNEQFF.

This clone showed up just once. The V and J genes are TRBV11-2 and TRBJ2-1; D possibly corresponds to TRBD2 (6 bases). V was trimmed by 7 bases and J by 5 bases, leaving 15 bases between them. CDR3 length: 14 residues. CDR1 and CDR2 from the germline V gene are SGHAT and FQNNGV. The CDR3 nucleotides are TGTGCCAGCATCGAGGGGTTAGCGGACAATGAGCAGTTCTTC. This encodes CASIEGLADNEQFF.

The chain employs TRBV10-1 and TRBJ2-3, with D perhaps matching TRBD1 (6 bases). The CDR3 consists of 16 residues. Germline CDR1 is WNHNN and CDR2 is SYGVQD (reference sequence). V was clipped by 5 bases and J by 4 bases, with 19 bases between them. The CDR3 loop reads CASSPLRGFRADTQYF. The CDR3 nucleotides read TGCGCCAGCAGTCCCCTTAGGGGGTTCCGGGCAGATACGCAGTATTTT.

V and J are TRBV15 and TRBJ2-4; tentative D call: TRBD2 (7 bases). The CDR3 is 14 amino acids. V gave up 11 bases and J gave up 0 bases, with 14 bases separating them. Germline CDR1 is LNHNV and CDR2 is YYDKDF (reference sequence). In DNA, the CDR3 is TGTGCCGCCGACGGGGGGCTAGCCAAAAACATTCAGTACTTC. Encoded protein: CAADGGLAKNIQYF. Full variable domain (outside the CDR3, taken from reference TRBV15 and TRBJ2-4): DAMVIQNPRYQVTQFGKPVTLSCSQTLNHNVMYWYQQKSSQAPKLLFHYYDKDFNNEADTPDNFQSRRPNTSFCFLDIRSPGLGDTAMYLCAADGGLAKNIQYFGAGTRLSVL.

The J gene is TRBJ2-7, the V gene TRBV6-6; 8 positions agree with TRBD1. The J segment lost 4 bases and the V segment lost 0 bases, leaving 5 bases of the junction unmatched. This CDR3 spans 15 amino acids. Germline lookup yields CDR1 MNHNY and CDR2 SVGAGI (reference sequence). The CDR3 loop is CASSYSGTGFYEQYF. CDR3 sequence (DNA): TGTGCCAGCAGTTACTCCGGGACAGGTTTTTACGAGCAGTACTTC.

V gene TRBV5-5 combines with J gene TRBJ2-7; 12 nucleotides align to TRBD2. J lost 3 bases, V lost 0 bases, and 1 base had no gene match. The CDR3 has 15 amino acids. The germline V gene has CDR1 SGHKS and CDR2 YYEKEE (reference sequence). The CDR3 sequence: CASSLASGRVYEQYF. As DNA, the CDR3 is TGTGCCAGCAGCTTGGCTAGCGGGAGGGTCTACGAGCAGTACTTC.

The genes are TRBV27 and TRBJ2-1, with D uncertain. Germline loops: CDR1 MNHEY, CDR2 SMNVEV (reference sequence). The V end lost 0 bases, the J end lost 0 bases, and 12 bases lay between the germline ends. The CDR3 is 17 amino acids. The CDR3 bases are TGTGCCAGCAGTTTATCTGCCGGTGCTAGCTCCTACAATGAGCAGTTCTTC. It encodes CASSLSAGASSYNEQFF.

The rearrangement links TRBV7-9 to TRBJ2-5; possibly TRBD1 for D (6 bases). CDR1 is SEHNR, CDR2 FQNEAQ, per germline (reference sequence). Trimming pared 4 bases from V and 1 base from J, leaving 10 bases between. The CDR3 is 14 amino acids. CDR3 amino acids: CASSSPGAQETQYF. The DNA for the CDR3 is TGTGCCAGCAGCTCCCCAGGGGCCCAAGAGACCCAGTACTTC.

The rearrangement uses TRBV7-9 and TRBJ2-5; 12 bases are shared with TRBD2. The trim removed 4 bases at V and 5 bases at J, leaving 11 bases unmatched. The CDR3 sequence is 17 residues long. Germline loops: CDR1 SEHNR, CDR2 FQNEAQ (reference sequence). CDR3: CASSWLAGGPDLETQYF. As DNA, the CDR3 is TGTGCCAGCAGCTGGCTAGCGGGAGGGCCAGACTTGGAGACCCAGTACTTC. The full variable domain, with the rest looked up from reference TRBV7-9 and TRBJ2-5, is DTGVSQNPRHKITKRGQNVTFRCDPISEHNRLYWYRQTLGQGPEFLTYFQNEAQLEKSRLLSDRFSAERPKGSFSTLEIQRTEQGDSAMYLCASSWLAGGPDLETQYFGPGTRLLVL.

Details on this clone: This CDR3 is also generated by other DNA sequences in the sample. This chain uses TRBV27 with TRBJ2-4; D may be TRBD2 (7 bases). Trimming cost V 5 bases and J 0 bases, with 11 bases left between them. Germline CDR1 MNHEY, CDR2 SMNVEV (reference sequence). This CDR3 region has 15 residues. CDR3 bases: TGTGCCAGCAGTCTCGGGGGGCTAGCCAAAAACATTCAGTACTTC. It yields the protein CASSLGGLAKNIQYF.